These 8 T cell receptor beta chains share one sample of origin, sequenced in a study of T-cell memory formation after mild COVID-19. From the 5' RACE reads, TCRdb called clonotypes with MiXCR, one entry per CDR3 protein. The sample records 65,000 to 95,000 distinct CDR3 sequences, roughly 12% being singletons. Sequences were obtained from PBMCs or a T cell subset sorted from them (not recorded which). These receptors were taken from a man younger than 35 who had mild COVID-19 (a few samples of this study predate the infection). Cell type and time point are not known.

This clonotype was seen only a few times. The V and J genes are TRBV20-1 and TRBJ2-7; possibly TRBD1 for D (6 bases). Germline CDR1 DFQATT, CDR2 SNEGSKA (reference sequence). The CDR3 contains 12 residues. V lost 6 bases to trimming and J lost 4 bases, with 13 bases between them. The CDR3 DNA reads TGCAGTGCCGGGACGCAGGGGTACGAGCAGTACGTC. As protein: CSAGTQGYEQYV.

This clonotype occurred a few times. The chain couples TRBV7-9 to TRBJ2-1; no definite D call. Trimming stripped 4 bases from V and 6 bases from J, with 10 bases between. The CDR3 spans 13 residues. Germline CDR1 SEHNR, CDR2 FQNEAQ (reference sequence). CDR3 in amino acids: CASSWRGSNEQFF. CDR3 nucleotide sequence: TGTGCCAGCAGCTGGAGAGGTAGCAATGAGCAGTTCTTC. The full variable domain, its missing parts supplied by reference TRBV7-9 and TRBJ2-1, is DTGVSQNPRHKITKRGQNVTFRCDPISEHNRLYWYRQTLGQGPEFLTYFQNEAQLEKSRLLSDRFSAERPKGSFSTLEIQRTEQGDSAMYLCASSWRGSNEQFFGPGTRLTVL.

This clonotype was counted a few times. V and J are TRBV4-3 and TRBJ2-1; D remains ambiguous. This CDR3 is built from 14 residues. The germline gives CDR1 LGHNA, CDR2 YSLEER. The V end was cut by 1 base, the J end by 6 bases, with 10 bases between. DNA for the CDR3: TGCGCCAGCAGCCAAGCTAGGTCCCTCAATGAGCAGTTCTTC. Translated, it gives CASSQARSLNEQFF.

V usage is TRBV4-3 and J usage is TRBJ1-2; D is uncertain. Trimming shortened V by 2 bases and J by 0 bases, and 4 bases separated the two germline ends. The CDR3 is 13 residues long. Looked up from germline, CDR1 is LGHNA and CDR2 is YSLEER. The CDR3: CASSQTANYGYTF. CDR3 bases: TGCGCCAGCAGCCAAACAGCTAACTATGGCTACACCTTC.

This clonotype was detected only a few times. The rearrangement links TRBV7-6 to TRBJ2-3; possible D gene TRBD2, 5 bases. The CDR3 length is 14 residues. V shed 6 bases and J shed 6 bases, with 16 bases lying between them. Germline lookup yields CDR1 SGHVS and CDR2 FNYEAQ. The CDR3 here is CASSRVLERDTQYF. CDR3 coding DNA: TGTGCCAGCAGTCGGGTCCTCGAGCGGGATACGCAGTATTTT.

The V call is TRBV10-2, the J call TRBJ2-2, with 11 bases matching TRBD2. This CDR3 is built from 15 residues. CDR1 is WSHSY, CDR2 SAAADI, per germline. Germline trimming cut 8 bases from V and 2 bases from J; bases unmatched to any gene: 4. This CDR3 is CASVTSGGNTGELFF. CDR3 DNA sequence: TGCGCCAGCGTCACTAGCGGGGGCAACACCGGGGAGCTGTTTTTT.

This clonotype came up a few times. The chain recombines TRBV13 with TRBJ2-7; 15 positions agree with TRBD2. In germline, CDR1 is PRHDT, CDR2 FYEKMQ (reference sequence). V lost 3 bases to trimming and J lost 0 bases; unmatched junction nucleotides: 6. This CDR3 comprises 18 residues. The CDR3 is CASSFSGLAGGRSYEQYF. The CDR3 DNA is TGTGCCAGCAGCTTCTCCGGACTAGCGGGGGGGCGCTCCTACGAGCAGTACTTC.

This chain connects TRBV5-6 to TRBJ2-5; 8 nucleotides agree with TRBD2. The CDR3 extends over 12 amino acids. V lost 4 bases, J lost 7 bases, and 3 bases stayed unmatched. Germline lookup yields CDR1 SGHDT and CDR2 YYEEEE. The CDR3 DNA follows: TGTGCCAGCAGCCCCGGGGGGGGGACCCAGTACTTC. It encodes CASSPGGGTQYF.